Below, one T cell receptor (beta chain) is given with its context. This sample is part of a study of CD4 and CD8 cells across lung adenocarcinoma regions. V was trimmed by 1 base and J by 5 bases, leaving 5 bases between them. Germline V gene lookup returns CDR1 MDHEN and CDR2 SYDVKM. The CDR3 sequence is 12 residues long. In TCRdb, the PCR reads were re-called with MiXCR into one record per CDR3 protein. The profile shows approximately 6,000 distinct CDR3 sequences, less than 55% of them singletons. Source material: CD4+ T cells from the center of a lung tumor. The source is a female donor with lung adenocarcinoma. The CD4 and CD8 labels of this study may be unreliable. The genes are TRBV28 and TRBJ1-2, with D uncertain. CDR3 sequence reads: CASSLSAYGYTF. The CDR3 nucleotides read TGTGCCAGCAGTTTATCGGCATATGGCTACACCTTC.